A single sample is the source of the 28 T cell receptor beta chains below, sequenced in a study of T cells in Graves' hyperthyroidism and ophthalmopathy. Amplified TCR beta CDR3 regions derived from RNA transcripts. Researchers ran a first-round RT-PCR on the TCR CDR3 using the HTBI primer set. One entry per CDR3 protein, called by TCRdb with MiXCR from the multiplex PCR reads. The data contain roughly 500,000 distinct CDR3 sequences, about 45% of them singletons. The sequencing sample was made of peripheral blood or thyroid tissue (not recorded which). All receptors derive from an adult woman with Graves' disease, either hyperthyroidism or ophthalmopathy (not recorded which).

This clonotype came up many times. The genes are TRBV2 and TRBJ1-6; 8 bases are a match to TRBD1. Trimming cost V 7 bases and J 9 bases; bases outside gene matches: 5. The CDR3 is made up of 13 amino acids. Germline V lookup: CDR1 SNHLY, CDR2 FYNNEI. The CDR3 DNA follows: TGTGCCAGCATAGGGACAGGTTCTTCACCCCTCCACTTT. The encoded protein is CASIGTGSSPLHF.

The rearrangement uses TRBV11-2 and TRBJ2-7; a possible D gene is TRBD2 (5 bases). CDR3 length: 14 amino acids. Trimming left V 4 bases short and J 0 bases short, with 10 bases between. Per the germline V gene, CDR1 is SGHAT and CDR2 is FQNNGV. CDR3 in amino acids: CASSSRALSYEQYF. The CDR3 DNA reads TGTGCCAGCAGCTCGAGGGCCCTCTCCTACGAGCAGTACTTC.

This clonotype was counted a few times. The rearrangement uses TRBV7-3 and TRBJ2-5; 9 bases fit TRBD2. V dropped 5 bases and J dropped 4; count of bases not matched to a gene: 11. The CDR3 sequence is 16 residues long. Germline V gene data show CDR1 as SGHTA and CDR2 as FQGTGA. The CDR3 sequence: CASSPQHAGGRETQYF. The CDR3 DNA reads TGTGCCAGCAGCCCTCAGCACGCGGGAGGGCGAGAGACCCAGTACTTC.

This clonotype was detected only once. The V and J genes are TRBV5-1 and TRBJ1-1; no firm D call. Germline assignment: CDR1 SGHRS and CDR2 YFSETQ. The V and J ends lost 4 bases and 1 base respectively, with 14 bases between them. This CDR3 spans 15 amino acids. The CDR3 DNA reads TGCGCCAGCAGCCCCCTTTCGGAGGGGAACACTGAAGCTTTCTTT. This codes for CASSPLSEGNTEAFF. The complete variable domain, with remaining parts taken from reference TRBV5-1 and TRBJ1-1, reads KAGVTQTPRYLIKTRGQQVTLSCSPISGHRSVSWYQQTPGQGLQFLFEYFSETQRNKGNFPGRFSGRQFSNSRSEMNVSTLELGDSALYLCASSPLSEGNTEAFFGQGTRLTVV.

V gene TRBV20-1 combines with J gene TRBJ1-1, with D perhaps TRBD1 (6 bases). Per germline, CDR1 DFQATT and CDR2 SNEGSKA (reference sequence). Deletions cut 3 bases from V and 0 bases from J, with 17 bases between. This CDR3 region has 16 residues. CDR3 DNA sequence: TGCAGTGCTAGCCGGGACACCGGGAAGGTGAACACTGAAGCTTTCTTT. Translating gives CSASRDTGKVNTEAFF.

This rearrangement joins TRBV11-2 to TRBJ2-3; unclear D gene. The CDR3 extends over 15 amino acids. V lost 4 bases and J 4 bases, leaving 15 bases between the germline ends. Germline values: CDR1 SGHAT, CDR2 FQNNGV. CDR3 in amino acids: CASSSGRPLADTQYF. As DNA, the CDR3 is TGTGCCAGCAGCTCCGGACGGCCCTTGGCAGATACGCAGTATTTT. Variable domain in full (rest from reference TRBV11-2 and TRBJ2-3): EAGVAQSPRYKIIEKRQSVAFWCNPISGHATLYWYQQILGQGPKLLIQFQNNGVVDDSQLPKDRFSAERLKGVDSTLKIQPAKLEDSAVYLCASSSGRPLADTQYFGPGTRLTVL.

The chain recombines TRBV7-9 with TRBJ1-2, with 7 nucleotides matching TRBD1. Per germline, CDR1 SEHNR and CDR2 FQNEAQ (reference sequence). The CDR3 has 14 residues. V shed 7 bases, J shed 4 bases, and the junction held 9 bases outside the gene matches. CDR3 bases: TGTGCCAGCACACAGCAGGGGGGGTTCTATGGCTACACCTTC. Translated, it gives CASTQQGGFYGYTF.

There are many counts of this clonotype. V gene TRBV6-1 combines with J gene TRBJ2-5, with D perhaps matching TRBD2 (6 bases). Trimming stripped 10 bases from V and 1 base from J, with 16 bases between. This CDR3 spans 14 amino acids. Germline-derived CDR1 and CDR2 are MNHNS and SASEGT. CDR3 sequence reads: CATLPRGIQETQYF. The CDR3 coding sequence is TGTGCCACTCTCCCTCGGGGGATCCAAGAGACCCAGTACTTC.

The chain uses TRBV20-1 and TRBJ2-7; D remains unclear. From germline, CDR1 is DFQATT and CDR2 SNEGSKA (reference sequence). The CDR3 has 9 residues. V was pared by 3 bases and J by 3 bases, with 0 bases between. The CDR3 bases are TGCAGTGCTAGCTACGAGCAGTACTTC. Amino acids: CSASYEQYF.

In its sample, this clonotype was seen a few times. V usage is TRBV20-1 and J usage is TRBJ2-5, with D perhaps TRBD2 (6 bases). This CDR3 is 13 amino acids long. Trimming cost V 7 bases and J 3 bases, with 15 bases left between them. Germline CDR1 and CDR2: DFQATT and SNEGSKA (reference sequence). CDR3 sequence (DNA): TGCAGTGAAGTGCCAGGAGGGGAAGAGACCCAGTACTTC. Translation: CSEVPGGEETQYF.

For this clonotype: At one end, the junction sequence differs from germline, possibly due to a read error. The rearrangement uses TRBV7-9 and TRBJ1-2; no firm D call. Germline-derived CDR1 and CDR2 are SEHNR and FQNEAQ (reference sequence). CDR3 length: 17 amino acids. The CDR3 region is CASSLALNRREPYGYTF. For the CDR3, the DNA is TGTGCCAGCAGTTTAGCTCTTAATCGAAGGGAGCCCTATGGCTACACCTTC.

The chain uses TRBV5-4 and TRBJ1-1, with a possible D match to TRBD1 (6 bases). Germline assignment: CDR1 SGHNT and CDR2 YYREEE (reference sequence). The CDR3 runs to 15 residues. Trimming left V 3 bases short and J 1 base short, with 13 bases between. The CDR3 loop reads CASSSQTGWNTEAFF. The CDR3 nucleotides are TGTGCCAGCAGCTCCCAGACAGGCTGGAACACTGAAGCTTTCTTT.

This chain connects TRBV15 to TRBJ1-1; 7 bases agree with TRBD1. J was trimmed by 1 base and V by 11 bases; bases with no gene match: 7. The germline CDR1 and CDR2 sequences are LNHNV and YYDKDF (reference sequence). The CDR3 has 13 residues. CDR3: CAPPGTANTEAFF. The CDR3 region has the DNA TGTGCCCCACCTGGGACAGCGAACACTGAAGCTTTCTTT.

This clonotype has only a few counts. The chain links TRBV4-3 to TRBJ2-6, with D perhaps matching TRBD2 (6 bases). CDR3 length: 17 residues. V gave up 1 base and J gave up 0 bases, with 10 bases separating them. Germline V CDR1 and CDR2: LGHNA, YSLEER. DNA of the CDR3: TGCGCCAGCAGCCAAGGGCGGGAAAACTCTGGGGCCAACGTCCTGACTTTC. Amino acids: CASSQGRENSGANVLTF.

There are a few counts of this clonotype. This chain uses TRBV4-2 with TRBJ1-4; 9 bases match TRBD1. Germline assignment: CDR1 LGHNA and CDR2 YNFKEQ. J was trimmed by 8 bases and V by 2 bases; bases with no gene match: 9. The CDR3 has 16 residues. The CDR3, as DNA: TGTGCCAGCAGCCAAACGCCGGGACAGGGTGGCGAAAAACTGTTTTTT. Its translation is CASSQTPGQGGEKLFF.

This chain uses TRBV29-1 with TRBJ2-7; 8 bases match TRBD1. CDR1 and CDR2 (germline): SQVTM, ANQGSEA. The ends lost 8 bases at V and 4 bases at J; junction bases unmatched: 10. CDR3 length equals 13 residues. CDR3 residues: CSSIQGVEYEQYF. The CDR3 region has the DNA TGCAGCTCCATACAGGGGGTAGAGTACGAGCAGTACTTC.

The chain employs TRBV7-9 and TRBJ2-7; 11 nucleotides align to TRBD1. The CDR3 is made up of 12 amino acids. Germline lookup yields CDR1 SEHNR and CDR2 FQNEAQ (reference sequence). For the CDR3, the DNA is TGTGCTTCGGACAGGGGGCCCGACGAGCAGTACTTC. Its protein is CASDRGPDEQYF.

V usage is TRBV9 and J usage is TRBJ1-2; 8 bases match TRBD1. Germline assignment: CDR1 SGDLS and CDR2 YYNGEE. The length of the CDR3 is 16 residues. The V and J ends lost 6 bases and 5 bases, in that order; junction bases with no gene match: 15. CDR3 residues: CASTRGQGRTEYGYTF. The CDR3 region has the DNA TGTGCCAGCACCAGAGGACAGGGTCGCACAGAATATGGCTACACCTTC.

This rearrangement joins TRBV6-1 to TRBJ1-6; 8 nucleotides align to TRBD1. The length of the CDR3 is 12 residues. Germline V gene data show CDR1 as MNHNS and CDR2 as SASEGT. The J segment lost 10 bases and the V segment lost 6 bases, leaving 2 bases of the junction unmatched. The CDR3, as DNA: TGTGCCAGCAGCGGACAGGGATCACCCCTCCACTTT. This codes for CASSGQGSPLHF.

V gene TRBV10-3 combines with J gene TRBJ1-2; D remains unclear. In germline, CDR1 is ENHRY, CDR2 SYGVKD. The CDR3 consists of 15 residues. V was shortened by 4 bases and J by 4 bases, with 16 bases between the two germline ends. CDR3 loop: CAISVPSVGSYGYTF. The CDR3 region has the DNA TGTGCCATCAGTGTTCCCTCAGTGGGGAGCTATGGCTACACCTTC.

This chain uses TRBV5-1 with TRBJ1-5, with TRBD1 identical over 9 bases. The junction had 4 bases not matched to a gene; V was cut back by 2 bases and J by 4 bases. The CDR3 is 15 amino acids. Per the germline V gene, CDR1 is SGHRS and CDR2 is YFSETQ. CDR3 sequence reads: CASSFTGQGNQPQHF. The CDR3 region has the DNA TGCGCCAGCAGCTTTACGGGACAGGGAAATCAGCCCCAGCATTTT.

About this clonotype: This sequence may be a read error, since a much larger clone differs from it by one base. V gene TRBV14 combines with J gene TRBJ2-5, with a possible D match to TRBD2 (6 bases). Trimming removed 4 bases from V and 9 bases from J, with 18 bases in between. Germline CDR1 SGHDN, CDR2 FVKESK. The length of the CDR3 is 14 residues. As DNA, the CDR3 is TGTGCCAGCAGCCGCCTTACGGGAGAGGAGGCCCAGTACTTC. It codes for CASSRLTGEEAQYF.

The rearrangement joins TRBV2 to TRBJ1-5; unclear D gene. CDR3 size: 15 residues. Germline V gene data show CDR1 as SNHLY and CDR2 as FYNNEI. Trimming took 8 bases from V and 0 from J, leaving 14 bases between them. Here the CDR3 DNA reads TGTGCCAGCGGGCAGGATATGAGTAGCAATCAGCCCCAGCATTTT. Translated: CASGQDMSSNQPQHF.

Remarks on this clonotype: With a much larger clone just one base away, this may be a read error. V is TRBV12-3 or TRBV12-4 and J is TRBJ2-2, with D perhaps matching TRBD1 or TRBD2 (5 bases each). The CDR3 has 13 residues. V was shortened by 6 bases and J by 6 bases, with 11 bases between the two germline ends. The CDR3 sequence: CASSPRGPGELFF. In DNA form, the CDR3 reads TGTGCCAGCAGCCCACGGGGCCCCGGGGAGCTGTTTTTT.

The chain is built from TRBV7-8 and TRBJ1-5; no firm D call. The V gene's germline CDR1 is SGHVS and CDR2 FQNEAQ. The CDR3 is 16 amino acids. V lost 2 bases, J lost 2 bases, and 13 bases lay in between. In nucleotides, the CDR3 is TGTGCCAGCAGCTTAACCACACGGGATGGCAATCAGCCCCAGCATTTT. This sequence encodes CASSLTTRDGNQPQHF.

This clonotype was detected ten times or more. This rearrangement joins TRBV4-3 to TRBJ1-2; D remains ambiguous. CDR3 size: 16 residues. Germline assignment: CDR1 LGHNA and CDR2 YSLEER. Between the trimmed V and J ends, which lost 0 bases and 0 bases, there was a span of 11 bases. The CDR3 sequence is CASSQDMAVTNYGYTF. Written as DNA, the CDR3 is TGCGCCAGCAGCCAAGATATGGCAGTAACTAACTATGGCTACACCTTC.

CDR3 protein: CSAASIRGSQPQHF. As DNA, the CDR3 is TGCAGTGCTGCCTCGATTAGGGGGAGTCAGCCCCAGCATTTT. The V and J genes are TRBV20-1 and TRBJ1-5; tentative D call: TRBD1 (6 bases). The CDR3 extends over 14 amino acids. CDR1 and CDR2 (germline): DFQATT, SNEGSKA (reference sequence). Between the trimmed V and J ends, which lost 5 bases and 6 bases, there was a span of 17 bases.

The chain has TRBV11-3 and TRBJ2-5, with TRBD2 matching over 11 bases. V was clipped by 1 base and J by 5 bases; unmatched bases: 18. CDR1 SGHNT and CDR2 YENEEA come from the germline V gene. The CDR3 spans 20 residues. CDR3 residues: CASSLGTGETLAGEGETQYF. CDR3 nucleotide sequence: TGTGCCAGCAGCTTAGGGACAGGGGAGACACTAGCGGGAGAAGGGGAGACCCAGTACTTC.